This T cell receptor (beta chain) was captured by sequencing in a study of blood T cell repertoires in COVID-19. Study-wide context: The samples span acute and convalescent COVID-19 from the United States, Italy and Spain. Nucleic acid was either cDNA or gDNA, and it came from T cells, B-cell-depleted T cells, or PBMCs.

Germline CDR1 and CDR2: SGHVS and FQNEAQ. The CDR3 totals 14 residues. V dropped 5 bases and J dropped 2 bases, with 12 bases sitting between them. As processed by the authors: By means of reference gene primer amplification, nucleated cell counts were estimated. Sequenced by immunoSEQ multiplex PCR; TCRdb stores in-frame clones only, minus some. V and J calls and clone size are copied from that table; D and trimming were computed from the DNA. The sample lists tens of thousands of clones; roughly 92% were seen once. This clonotype originated in an older woman with active COVID-19. V is TRBV7-8 and J is TRBJ1-2, with TRBD1 as a possible D gene (5 bases). The material sequenced was peripheral blood. CDR3 coding DNA: TGTGCCAGCAGCAGGTCGACAGCAAACTATGGCTACACCTTC. The encoded protein is CASSRSTANYGYTF.